The rows below give T cell receptor beta chains drawn from one sample of a study of molecular identifiers for immune sequencing clone quantification. TCRdb redid the calling of the PCR reads with MiXCR, one entry per CDR3 protein. The sample records about 500,000 distinct CDR3 sequences, around 23% being singletons. The sample consisted of naive CD8+ T cells from blood, with Jurkat cell RNA spiked in. Every receptor here comes from a human donor in good health. Some libraries in this study had Jurkat cell RNA spiked in. The CDR3 runs from the conserved cysteine through the conserved F or W. D genes are given only for firm matches. Size is omitted from some rows. Given values are once, few, many or a class for expanded clones.

many,TRBJ2-7,-,TRBV4-1,CASSQVSAYEQYF,TGCGCCAGCAGCCAAGTCTCGGCCTACGAGCAGTACTTC
-,TRBJ2-7,-,TRBV28,CASSTRRIYEQYF,TGTGCCAGCAGTACTAGACGAATCTACGAGCAGTACTTC
few,TRBJ2-1,TRBD2,TRBV20-1,CSARDLATSGNEQFF,TGCAGTGCTAGAGATCTGGCGACTAGCGGAAATGAGCAGTTCTTC
few,TRBJ1-4,-,TRBV4-1,CASSQALRVALEKLFF,TGCGCCAGCAGCCAAGCTCTACGAGTAGCATTGGAAAAACTGTTTTTT
-,TRBJ2-1,-,TRBV28,CAIGDRGRGYEQFF,TGTGCCATCGGGGATAGGGGCAGGGGATACGAGCAGTTCTTC
-,TRBJ2-3,-,TRBV4-2,CASSQEGTFTDTQYF,TGTGCCAGCAGCCAAGAAGGGACTTTCACAGATACGCAGTATTTT
-,TRBJ2-7,TRBD1,TRBV29-1,CSVRTGSHEQYF,TGCAGCGTGAGGACAGGGTCCCACGAGCAGTACTTC
once,TRBJ1-1,-,TRBV14,CASSQAGVLNTGAFF,TGTGCCAGCAGCCAAGCAGGAGTTCTGAACACCGGAGCTTTCTTT
-,TRBJ2-2,TRBD1,TRBV12-3/TRBV12-4,CASKPRMTGGPPGAGELFF,TGTGCCAGCAAACCTCGTATGACAGGGGGCCCTCCCGGGGCCGGGGAGCTGTTTTTT
few,TRBJ2-7,-,TRBV20-1,CSARDGVLREQYF,TGCAGTGCTAGAGATGGGGTTTTGCGAGAGCAGTACTTC
few,TRBJ2-5,TRBD2,TRBV18,CASSPRAGGHQETQYF,TGTGCCAGCTCACCACGGGCGGGAGGCCACCAAGAGACCCAGTACTTC
-,TRBJ2-7,-,TRBV5-3,CASSFLARPYEQYF,TGTGCCAGCAGCTTTCTAGCGAGACCCTACGAGCAGTACTTC
few,TRBJ2-2,-,TRBV3-1,CASSQDGGFWPSNTGELFF,TGTGCCAGCAGCCAAGATGGCGGCTTCTGGCCGTCGAACACCGGGGAGCTGTTTTTT
-,TRBJ2-1,TRBD2,TRBV20-1,CSARDWGLAGASYNEQFF,TGCAGTGCTAGAGATTGGGGACTAGCGGGAGCATCTTACAATGAGCAGTTCTTC
few,TRBJ1-5,TRBD1,TRBV27,CASSRGTGGSQPQHF,TGTGCCAGCAGTAGGGGGACAGGGGGTTCTCAGCCCCAGCATTTT
many,TRBJ2-7,-,TRBV6-5,CASRSGTRYEQYF,TGTGCCAGCAGGTCGGGAACCCGATACGAGCAGTACTTC
many,TRBJ2-7,-,TRBV6-5,CASSYRTPGTEQYF,TGTGCCAGCAGTTACAGGACTCCTGGCACGGAGCAGTACTTC
-,TRBJ2-7,-,TRBV19,CASSSRTGSISYEQYF,TGTGCCAGTAGTTCGAGGACGGGATCAATTTCCTACGAGCAGTACTTC
-,TRBJ2-7,TRBD2,TRBV14,CASSPFRGRTSYEQYF,TGTGCCAGCAGCCCTTTTCGCGGGAGAACCTCCTACGAGCAGTACTTC
-,TRBJ2-5,-,TRBV6-2/TRBV6-3,CASRPRGYQETQYF,TGTGCCAGCAGACCCCGGGGGTACCAAGAGACCCAGTACTTC
many,TRBJ2-3,-,TRBV20-1,CSARARTGRADTQYF,TGCAGTGCTAGAGCTAGAACAGGGCGGGCAGATACGCAGTATTTT
-,TRBJ2-5,TRBD2,TRBV11-2,CASSFGLADLETQYF,TGTGCCAGCAGCTTCGGACTAGCGGACCTGGAGACCCAGTACTTC
-,TRBJ2-7,-,TRBV5-5,CASSLVGGTRENEQYF,TGTGCCAGCAGCTTGGTCGGCGGGACCCGAGAAAACGAGCAGTACTTC
many,TRBJ2-1,-,TRBV5-4,CASSLWGNEQFF,TGTGCCAGCAGCTTATGGGGTAATGAGCAGTTCTTC
few,TRBJ2-1,-,TRBV30,CAWSVSSSVLEQFF,TGTGCCTGGAGTGTATCGTCTAGCGTTCTTGAGCAGTTCTTC
few,TRBJ2-2,TRBD2,TRBV9,CASSGTSLSGELFF,TGTGCCAGCAGCGGGACTAGCTTGTCCGGGGAGCTGTTTTTT
few,TRBJ1-1,-,TRBV9,CASSPGDMNTEAFF,TGTGCCAGCAGCCCAGGGGACATGAACACTGAAGCTTTCTTT
few,TRBJ1-5,-,TRBV12-3/TRBV12-4,CASSPSGYSNQPQHF,TGTGCCAGCAGTCCTAGTGGGTATAGCAATCAGCCCCAGCATTTT